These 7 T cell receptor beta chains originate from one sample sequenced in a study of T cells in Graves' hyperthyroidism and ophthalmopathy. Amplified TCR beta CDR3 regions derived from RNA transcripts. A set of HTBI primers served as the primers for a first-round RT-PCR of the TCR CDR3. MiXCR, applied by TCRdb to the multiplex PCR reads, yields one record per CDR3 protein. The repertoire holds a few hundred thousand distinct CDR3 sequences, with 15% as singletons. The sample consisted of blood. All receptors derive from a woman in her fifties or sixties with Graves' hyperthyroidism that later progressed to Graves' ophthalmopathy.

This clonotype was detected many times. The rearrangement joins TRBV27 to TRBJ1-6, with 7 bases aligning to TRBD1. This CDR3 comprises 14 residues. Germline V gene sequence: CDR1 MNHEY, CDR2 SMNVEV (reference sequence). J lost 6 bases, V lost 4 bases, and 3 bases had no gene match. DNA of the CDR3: TGTGCCAGCAGTTCCCGGGACAGTAATTCACCCCTCCACTTT. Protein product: CASSSRDSNSPLHF.

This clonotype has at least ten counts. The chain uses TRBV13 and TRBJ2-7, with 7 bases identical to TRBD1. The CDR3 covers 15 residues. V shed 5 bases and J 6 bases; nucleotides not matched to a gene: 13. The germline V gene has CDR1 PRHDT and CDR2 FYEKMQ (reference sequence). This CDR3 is CASSPPWTGRGEQYF. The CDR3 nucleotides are TGTGCCAGCAGCCCCCCCTGGACAGGACGCGGCGAGCAGTACTTC.

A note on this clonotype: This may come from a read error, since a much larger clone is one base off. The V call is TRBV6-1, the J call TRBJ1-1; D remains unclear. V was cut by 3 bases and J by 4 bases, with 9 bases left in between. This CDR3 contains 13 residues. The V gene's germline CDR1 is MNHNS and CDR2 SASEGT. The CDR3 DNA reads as TGTGCCAGCAGTGACGGGGTGAGCACTGAAGCTTTCTTT. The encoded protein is CASSDGVSTEAFF.

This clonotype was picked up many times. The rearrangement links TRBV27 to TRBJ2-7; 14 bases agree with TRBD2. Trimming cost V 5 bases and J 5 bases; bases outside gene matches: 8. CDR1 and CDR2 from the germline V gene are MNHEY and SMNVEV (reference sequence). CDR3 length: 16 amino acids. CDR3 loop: CASSGRGTSGRNEQYF. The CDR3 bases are TGTGCCAGCAGTGGAAGGGGGACTAGCGGGAGAAACGAGCAGTACTTC.

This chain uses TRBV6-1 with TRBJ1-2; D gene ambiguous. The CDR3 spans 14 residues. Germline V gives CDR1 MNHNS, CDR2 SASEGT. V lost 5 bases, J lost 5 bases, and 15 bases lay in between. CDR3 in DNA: TGTGCCAGCAGTCCGATCAGTAACTTTTATGGCTACACCTTC. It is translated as CASSPISNFYGYTF.

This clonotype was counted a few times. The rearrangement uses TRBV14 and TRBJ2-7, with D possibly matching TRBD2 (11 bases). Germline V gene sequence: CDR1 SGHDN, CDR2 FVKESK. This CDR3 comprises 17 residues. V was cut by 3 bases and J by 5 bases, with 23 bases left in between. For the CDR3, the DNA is TGTGCCAGCAGCCATCGACTAGCGGGACAGGGGAGGGACGAGCAGTACTTC. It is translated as CASSHRLAGQGRDEQYF.

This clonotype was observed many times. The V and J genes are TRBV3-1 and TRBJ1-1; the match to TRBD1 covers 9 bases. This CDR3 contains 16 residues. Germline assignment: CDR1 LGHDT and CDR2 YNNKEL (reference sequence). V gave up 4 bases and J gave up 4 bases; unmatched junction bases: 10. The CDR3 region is CASSPFSTGGGTEAFF. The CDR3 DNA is TGTGCCAGCAGCCCCTTTTCTACAGGGGGCGGCACTGAAGCTTTCTTT.